What follows is one TCR beta chain and its context. Trimming took off 11 bases at V and 4 bases at J, with 18 bases between the two ends. This CDR3 has 14 residues. TCRdb re-called the RT-PCR reads with MiXCR, one entry per CDR3 protein. This repertoire shows about 520,000 distinct CDR3 sequences, about 25% found once; its top ten account for about 1.9%. The record originates from a study of response to subunit inactivated influenza vaccine. The V gene is TRBV12-3 or TRBV12-4, the J gene TRBJ2-1; a weak D match, TRBD2 (6 bases). The source was CD4+ T cells sorted from PBMCs, collected less than 6 days after vaccination. The origin of this receptor is a man over 45 who received an inactivated influenza vaccine. The CDR3 region is CALSRGSRYNEQFF. CDR3 bases: TGTGCCCTTTCCCGGGGGAGTCGATACAATGAGCAGTTCTTC.